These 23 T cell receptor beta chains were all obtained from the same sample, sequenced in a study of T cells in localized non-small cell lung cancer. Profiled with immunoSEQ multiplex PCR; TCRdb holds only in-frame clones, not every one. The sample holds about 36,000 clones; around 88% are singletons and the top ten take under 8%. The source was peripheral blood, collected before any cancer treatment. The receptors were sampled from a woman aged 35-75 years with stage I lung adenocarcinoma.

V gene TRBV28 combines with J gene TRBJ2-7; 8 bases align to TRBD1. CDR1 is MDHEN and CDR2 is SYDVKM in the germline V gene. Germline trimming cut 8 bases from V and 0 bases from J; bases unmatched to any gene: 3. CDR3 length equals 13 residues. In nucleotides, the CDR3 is TGTGCCAGCCGACAGGGGAGCTCCTACGAGCAGTACTTC. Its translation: CASRQGSSYEQYF.

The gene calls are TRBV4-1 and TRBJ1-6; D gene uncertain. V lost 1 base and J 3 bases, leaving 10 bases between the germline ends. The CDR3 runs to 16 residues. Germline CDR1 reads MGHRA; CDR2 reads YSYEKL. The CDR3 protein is CASSQVEWGYNSPLHF. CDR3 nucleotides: TGCGCCAGCAGCCAAGTAGAGTGGGGCTATAATTCACCCCTCCACTTT.

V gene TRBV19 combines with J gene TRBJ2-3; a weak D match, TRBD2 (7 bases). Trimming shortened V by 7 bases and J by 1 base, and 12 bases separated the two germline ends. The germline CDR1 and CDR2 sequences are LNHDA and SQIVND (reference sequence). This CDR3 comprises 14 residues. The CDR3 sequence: CASIGRGGTDTQYF. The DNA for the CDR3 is TGTGCCAGTATAGGGAGGGGGGGCACAGATACGCAGTATTTT.

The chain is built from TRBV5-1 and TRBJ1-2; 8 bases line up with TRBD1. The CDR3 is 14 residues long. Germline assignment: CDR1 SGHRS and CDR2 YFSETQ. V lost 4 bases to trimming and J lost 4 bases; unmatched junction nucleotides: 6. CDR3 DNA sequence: TGCGCCAGCAGCCTCCAGACAGGGGTCTATGGCTACACCTTC. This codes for CASSLQTGVYGYTF.

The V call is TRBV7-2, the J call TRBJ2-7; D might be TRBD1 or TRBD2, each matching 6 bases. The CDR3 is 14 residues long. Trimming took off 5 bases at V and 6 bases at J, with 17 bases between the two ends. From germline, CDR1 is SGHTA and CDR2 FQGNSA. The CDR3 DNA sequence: TGTGCCAGCAGCCCCCTCCCGGGGGCTGGCGAGCAGTACTTC. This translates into CASSPLPGAGEQYF.

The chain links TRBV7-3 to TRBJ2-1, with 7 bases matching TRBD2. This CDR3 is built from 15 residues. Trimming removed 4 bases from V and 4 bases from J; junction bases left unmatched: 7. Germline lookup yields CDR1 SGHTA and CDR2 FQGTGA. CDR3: CASSSQRGSYNEQFF. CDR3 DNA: TGTGCCAGCAGCTCACAGCGGGGATCGTACAATGAGCAGTTCTTC.

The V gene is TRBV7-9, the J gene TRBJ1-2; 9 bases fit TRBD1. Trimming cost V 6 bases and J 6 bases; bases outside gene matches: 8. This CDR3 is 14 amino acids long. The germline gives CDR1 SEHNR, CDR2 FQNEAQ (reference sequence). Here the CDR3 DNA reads TGTGCCAGCAGGAGGGGGACAGGGAACGATGGCTACACCTTC. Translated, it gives CASRRGTGNDGYTF.

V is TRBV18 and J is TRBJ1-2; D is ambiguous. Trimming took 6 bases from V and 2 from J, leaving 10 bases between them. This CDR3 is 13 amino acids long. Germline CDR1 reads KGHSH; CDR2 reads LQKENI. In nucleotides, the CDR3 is TGTGCCAGCTCTACTCAGGCGAACTATGGCTACACCTTC. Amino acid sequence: CASSTQANYGYTF.

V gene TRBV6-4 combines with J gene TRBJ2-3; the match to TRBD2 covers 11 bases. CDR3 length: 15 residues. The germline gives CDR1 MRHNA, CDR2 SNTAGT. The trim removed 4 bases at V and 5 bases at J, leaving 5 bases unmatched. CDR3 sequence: CASSAGSGGVDTQYF. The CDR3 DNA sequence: TGTGCCAGCAGTGCCGGTAGCGGGGGGGTAGATACGCAGTATTTT.

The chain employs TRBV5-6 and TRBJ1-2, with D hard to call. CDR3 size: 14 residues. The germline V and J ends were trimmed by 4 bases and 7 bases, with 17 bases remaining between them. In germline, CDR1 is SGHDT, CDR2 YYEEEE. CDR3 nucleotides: TGTGCCAGCAGCCTCGTCGGCGGCAGCGGTGGCTACACCTTC. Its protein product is CASSLVGGSGGYTF.

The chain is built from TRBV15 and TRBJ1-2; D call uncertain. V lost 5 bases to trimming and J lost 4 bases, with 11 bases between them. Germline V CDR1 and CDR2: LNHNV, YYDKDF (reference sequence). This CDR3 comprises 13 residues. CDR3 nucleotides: TGTGCCACCAGCGGAGGGCCCCTCTATGGCTACACCTTC. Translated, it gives CATSGGPLYGYTF.

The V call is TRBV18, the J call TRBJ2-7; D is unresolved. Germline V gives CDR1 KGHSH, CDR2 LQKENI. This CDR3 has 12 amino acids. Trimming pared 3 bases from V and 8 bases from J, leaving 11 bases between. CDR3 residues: CASSPDSLQQYF. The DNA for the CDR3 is TGTGCCAGCTCACCCGACTCCTTACAGCAGTACTTC.

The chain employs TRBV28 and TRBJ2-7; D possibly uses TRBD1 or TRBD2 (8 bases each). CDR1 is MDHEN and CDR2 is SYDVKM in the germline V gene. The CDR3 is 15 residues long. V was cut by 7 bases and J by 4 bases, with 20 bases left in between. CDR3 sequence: CASTGGGQVLYEQYF. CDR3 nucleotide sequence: TGTGCCAGCACCGGGGGGGGACAGGTATTATACGAGCAGTACTTC.

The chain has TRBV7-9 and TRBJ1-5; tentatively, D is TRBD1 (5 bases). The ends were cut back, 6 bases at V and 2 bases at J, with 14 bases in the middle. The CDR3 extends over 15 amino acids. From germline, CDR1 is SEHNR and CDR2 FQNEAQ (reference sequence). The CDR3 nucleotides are TGTGCCAGCAGTAAAGGGGTTTGGGGCAATCAGCCCCAGCATTTT. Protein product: CASSKGVWGNQPQHF.

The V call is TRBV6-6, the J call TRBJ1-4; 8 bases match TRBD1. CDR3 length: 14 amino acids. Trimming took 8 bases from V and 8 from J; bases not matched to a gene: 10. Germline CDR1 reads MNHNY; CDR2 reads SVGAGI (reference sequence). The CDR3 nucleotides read TGTGCCAGCCGGGATCGGACAGGGAAAGAAAAACTGTTTTTT. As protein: CASRDRTGKEKLFF.

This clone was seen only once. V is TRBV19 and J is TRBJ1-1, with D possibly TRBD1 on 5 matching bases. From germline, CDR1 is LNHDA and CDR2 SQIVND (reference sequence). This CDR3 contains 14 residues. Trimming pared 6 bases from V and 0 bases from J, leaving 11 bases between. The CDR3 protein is CASRRLTVNTEAFF. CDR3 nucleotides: TGTGCCAGTAGAAGACTGACAGTGAACACTGAAGCTTTCTTT.

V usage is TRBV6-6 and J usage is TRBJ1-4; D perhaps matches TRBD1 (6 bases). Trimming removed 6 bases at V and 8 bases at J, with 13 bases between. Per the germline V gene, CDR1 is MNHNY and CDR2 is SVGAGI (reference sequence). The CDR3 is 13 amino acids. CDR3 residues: CASRVGGGEKLFF. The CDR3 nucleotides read TGTGCCAGCAGGGTAGGGGGAGGGGAAAAACTGTTTTTT.

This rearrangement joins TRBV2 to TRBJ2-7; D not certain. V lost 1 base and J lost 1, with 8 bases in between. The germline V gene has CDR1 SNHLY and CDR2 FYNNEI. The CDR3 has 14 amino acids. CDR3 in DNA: TGTGCCAGCAGTGAAGGTGCAGTTTCCTACGAGCAGTACTTC. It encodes CASSEGAVSYEQYF.

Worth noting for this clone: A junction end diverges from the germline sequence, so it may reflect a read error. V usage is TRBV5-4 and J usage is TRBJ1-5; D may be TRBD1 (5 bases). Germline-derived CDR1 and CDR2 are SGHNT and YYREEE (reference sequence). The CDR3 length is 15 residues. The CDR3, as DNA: TGCGCCAGCAGCCAAGAATACGGGGACCCTCAGCCCCAGCATTTC. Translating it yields CASSQEYGDPQPQHF. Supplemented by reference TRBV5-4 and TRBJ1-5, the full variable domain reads ETGVTQSPTHLIKTRGQQVTLRCSSQSGHNTVSWYQQALGQGPQFIFQYYREEENGRGNFPPRFSGLQFPNYSSELNVNALELDDSALYLCASSQEYGDPQPQHFGDGTRLSIL.

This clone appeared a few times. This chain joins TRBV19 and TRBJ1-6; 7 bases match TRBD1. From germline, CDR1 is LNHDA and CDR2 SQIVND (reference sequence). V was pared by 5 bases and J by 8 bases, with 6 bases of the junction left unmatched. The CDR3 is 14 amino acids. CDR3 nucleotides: TGTGCCAGTAGTCTCCGGGACAGCTATTCACCCCTCCACTTT. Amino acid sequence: CASSLRDSYSPLHF.

The CDR3 DNA sequence: TGCGCCAGCAGCCATGAGTCTCGGGGGCGCCCTGATACGCAGTATTTT. This translates into CASSHESRGRPDTQYF. The chain recombines TRBV4-1 with TRBJ2-3; the D call may be TRBD1 or TRBD2 (6 bases each). With 3 bases removed from V and 6 bases from J, the gap between germline ends came to 19 bases. Germline CDR1 and CDR2: MGHRA and YSYEKL. CDR3 length equals 16 residues.

The CDR3, as DNA: TGTGCCAGCGCGGGGGATGAGCGGTCACCCCTCCACTTT. Translated: CASAGDERSPLHF. The chain recombines TRBV7-9 with TRBJ1-6; D is possibly TRBD1 (5 bases). Trimming left V 8 bases short and J 10 bases short, with 15 bases between. Germline V gene sequence: CDR1 SEHNR, CDR2 FQNEAQ (reference sequence). The CDR3 runs 13 residues.

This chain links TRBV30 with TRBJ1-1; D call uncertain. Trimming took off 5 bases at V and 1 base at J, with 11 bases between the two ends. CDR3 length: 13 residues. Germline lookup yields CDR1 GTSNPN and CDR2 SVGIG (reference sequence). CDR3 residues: CAWLPHRNTEAFF. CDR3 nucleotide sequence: TGTGCCTGGCTACCCCACCGGAACACTGAAGCTTTCTTT. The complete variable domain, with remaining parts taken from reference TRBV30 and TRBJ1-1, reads SQTIHQWPATLVQPVGSPLSLECTVEGTSNPNLYWYRQAAGRGLQLLFYSVGIGQISSEVPQNLSASRPQDRQFILSSKKLLLSDSGFYLCAWLPHRNTEAFFGQGTRLTVV.